The 17 T cell receptor beta chains below were found in one sample sequenced in a study of OX40 agonist ivuxolimab in advanced cancers. The protocol was immunoSEQ multiplex PCR, while the TCRdb copy is restricted to in-frame clones and leaves out a portion. This table has roughly 66,000 clones, around 83% appearing once. The specimen was CD4+ or CD8+ T cells sorted from blood, collected in a trial of the OX40 agonist ivuxolimab. All receptors derive from an adult with an advanced solid tumor such as melanoma, head and neck, liver or kidney cancer.

This clone appeared once. V and J are TRBV4-1 and TRBJ1-1, with D maybe TRBD1 (6 bases). CDR1 MGHRA and CDR2 YSYEKL come from the germline V gene. The CDR3 totals 15 residues. V lost 4 bases to trimming and J lost 4 bases, with 16 bases between them. CDR3 coding DNA: TGCGCCAGCAGCCTAACAGGGTTCGGAAGCACTGAAGCTTTCTTT. Translating it yields CASSLTGFGSTEAFF.

A single count supports this clone. The genes are TRBV19 and TRBJ2-7; 9 nucleotides match TRBD1. The length of the CDR3 is 13 residues. V was clipped by 4 bases and J by 6 bases; unmatched bases: 4. Germline CDR1 reads LNHDA; CDR2 reads SQIVND (reference sequence). The CDR3 DNA reads TGTGCCAGTAGTACACGACAGGGGGGCGAGCAGTACTTC. Its translation is CASSTRQGGEQYF.

The chain joins TRBV28 to TRBJ2-3, with D perhaps matching TRBD2 (5 bases). V shed 4 bases and J shed 2 bases, with 22 bases lying between them. Germline lookup yields CDR1 MDHEN and CDR2 SYDVKM. The CDR3 contains 18 residues. The CDR3 bases are TGTGCCAGCAGTTCCTCAGGAGGCAGGTCCATTGTCACAGATACGCAGTATTTT. As protein: CASSSSGGRSIVTDTQYF. The whole variable domain, filled in from reference TRBV28 and TRBJ2-3, reads DVKVTQSSRYLVKRTGEKVFLECVQDMDHENMFWYRQDPGLGLRLIYFSYDVKMKEKGDIPEGYSVSREKKERFSLILESASTNQTSMYLCASSSSGGRSIVTDTQYFGPGTRLTVL.

V gene TRBV29-1 combines with J gene TRBJ1-1, with D possibly being TRBD1 (5 bases). The CDR3 totals 12 residues. Germline lookup yields CDR1 SQVTM and CDR2 ANQGSEA. V was trimmed by 7 bases and J by 4 bases, leaving 13 bases between them. DNA for the CDR3: TGCAGCGGGTTCGAGGGGAGCACTGAAGCTTTCTTT. This encodes CSGFEGSTEAFF.

The chain joins TRBV4-3 to TRBJ2-3, with 10 positions matching TRBD1. This CDR3 region has 17 residues. Trimming at V came to 1 base and at J to 5 bases, leaving 9 bases not matched to a gene. Per the germline V gene, CDR1 is LGHNA and CDR2 is YSLEER. The CDR3 spells CASSQATGGTGVDTQYF. CDR3 sequence (DNA): TGCGCCAGCAGCCAAGCAACGGGAGGGACAGGGGTAGATACGCAGTATTTT.

The chain recombines TRBV4-1 with TRBJ2-7, with 9 bases matching TRBD1. The CDR3 consists of 16 residues. V gave up 4 bases and J gave up 4 bases; unmatched junction bases: 11. Germline V lookup: CDR1 MGHRA, CDR2 YSYEKL. CDR3 amino acids: CASSLNGQGILYEQYF. CDR3 in DNA: TGCGCCAGCAGCCTTAACGGACAGGGGATTTTATACGAGCAGTACTTC.

V usage is TRBV6-5 and J usage is TRBJ2-5; 7 positions agree with TRBD1. The CDR3 contains 15 residues. With 5 bases clipped from V and 1 base from J, the junction kept 7 bases outside the gene matches. Germline-derived CDR1 and CDR2 are MNHEY and SVGAGI. The CDR3: CASSNHRTGQETQYF. The CDR3 bases are TGTGCCAGCAGTAACCATCGGACAGGCCAAGAGACCCAGTACTTC.

J is TRBJ2-3 and V is TRBV2, with 11 bases aligning to TRBD2. CDR1 SNHLY and CDR2 FYNNEI come from the germline V gene. This CDR3 is built from 17 residues. Trimming removed 8 bases from V and 6 bases from J; junction bases left unmatched: 16. The DNA of the CDR3 is TGTGCCAGCGCCCGAGGGGCTAGCGGGAGGTCGGGGGATACGCAGTATTTT. This encodes CASARGASGRSGDTQYF.

The J gene is TRBJ2-5, the V gene TRBV4-3; possibly TRBD1 for D (6 bases). Germline CDR1 reads LGHNA; CDR2 reads YSLEER. V was trimmed by 1 base and J by 2 bases, leaving 14 bases between them. The CDR3 consists of 16 residues. The CDR3 DNA reads as TGCGCCAGCAGCCAAGGTTTACGGACAGATCAAGAGACCCAGTACTTC. Translation: CASSQGLRTDQETQYF.

The CDR3 is CASSPGDQSNQPQHF. CDR3 bases: TGCGCCAGCAGCCCAGGGGACCAAAGCAATCAGCCCCAGCATTTT. J is TRBJ1-5 and V is TRBV5-1; D perhaps matches TRBD1 (6 bases). The CDR3 loop spans 15 amino acids. V lost 4 bases to trimming and J lost 1 base, with 12 bases between them. CDR1 is SGHRS and CDR2 is YFSETQ in the germline V gene.

The V gene is TRBV4-2, the J gene TRBJ1-2, with a tentative D call TRBD1 (5 bases). Trimming took off 0 bases at V and 7 bases at J, with 9 bases between the two ends. Germline lookup yields CDR1 LGHNA and CDR2 YNFKEQ. CDR3 length equals 13 residues. The CDR3 DNA is TGTGCCAGCAGCCAAGAATCGCAGGGTGGCTACACCTTC. Protein sequence: CASSQESQGGYTF.

In this sample, this clone turned up a few times. The genes are TRBV5-1 and TRBJ2-5; the D gene is possibly TRBD2 (6 bases). V gave up 3 bases and J gave up 5 bases, with 14 bases separating them. The CDR3 is 14 amino acids. The germline V gene has CDR1 SGHRS and CDR2 YFSETQ. CDR3 region: CASSYSGGRETQYF. The CDR3 DNA reads TGCGCCAGCAGCTACTCCGGGGGTAGGGAGACCCAGTACTTC.

The chain links TRBV5-1 to TRBJ1-4, with TRBD1 matching over 7 bases. With 4 bases clipped from V and 4 bases from J, the junction kept 4 bases outside the gene matches. The CDR3 runs 14 residues. Germline V lookup: CDR1 SGHRS, CDR2 YFSETQ. For the CDR3, the DNA is TGCGCCAGCAGCCGGGACAGCCTTAATGAAAAACTGTTTTTT. This gives the protein CASSRDSLNEKLFF.

The chain recombines TRBV7-9 with TRBJ1-1; D is perhaps TRBD1 (5 bases). This CDR3 has 14 amino acids. From germline, CDR1 is SEHNR and CDR2 FQNEAQ (reference sequence). Between the trimmed V and J ends, which lost 5 bases and 0 bases, there was a span of 10 bases. The CDR3 sequence is CASSADSMNTEAFF. The CDR3 DNA reads TGTGCCAGCAGCGCTGACAGCATGAACACTGAAGCTTTCTTT.

The rearrangement uses TRBV5-1 and TRBJ1-6; D unresolved. The ends were cut back, 0 bases at V and 7 bases at J, with 11 bases in the middle. CDR1 and CDR2 (germline): SGHRS, YFSETQ. The CDR3 is 15 amino acids. CDR3 in DNA: TGCGCCAGCAGCTTGGATCGGAGGCAGAATTCACCCCTCCACTTT. This encodes CASSLDRRQNSPLHF.

This rearrangement joins TRBV28 to TRBJ1-5, with 7 bases matching TRBD1. Losses at the gene ends were 3 bases for V and 0 bases for J; bases not matched to a gene: 11. The CDR3 is 18 residues long. Germline values: CDR1 MDHEN, CDR2 SYDVKM. This chain's CDR3 is CASSFRGPTGNSNQPQHF. CDR3 DNA: TGTGCCAGCAGTTTCCGGGGCCCGACAGGGAATAGCAATCAGCCCCAGCATTTT.

This clone has a handful of counts. The chain employs TRBV10-2 and TRBJ2-1, with 9 bases identical to TRBD2. V shed 6 bases and J 9 bases; nucleotides not matched to a gene: 9. CDR3 length equals 14 residues. Looked up from germline, CDR1 is WSHSY and CDR2 is SAAADI. The CDR3 DNA reads as TGCGCCAGCAGAGGAGGCGGGGGGGCCAGTGAGCAGTTCTTC. It is translated as CASRGGGGASEQFF.